The 32 T cell receptor beta chains presented below share a single source sample, sequenced in a study of T cell repertoires in cytomegalovirus infection (dated by TCRdb to between 2018 and 2021). Sequencing relied on an Illumina HiSeq 1500. TCRdb reprocessed the public reads (quality trimming at Q25 with fastp, clone calling with MiXCR) and kept in-frame beta chains. Each entry is one CDR3 protein sequence, shown with its most common DNA and genes. The sample yields some 46,000 distinct CDR3 sequences; around 21% were counted once. About 53% of the sample goes to the ten largest clones. The sample's treatment or condition label, decoded: in vitro stimulation with specific CMV peptide epitopes to enrich CMV-specific T cells. No antigen is known for these receptors. The starting material was CD8+ T cells from cultured PBMCs, obtained from culture after CMV antigen stimulation. All receptors come from a human donor in good health (CMV status not recorded). Some clones in this sample may be carry-over from other donors' samples.

This clonotype was seen at least ten times. This chain joins TRBV15 and TRBJ1-5; D is ambiguous. In germline, CDR1 is LNHNV, CDR2 YYDKDF (reference sequence). V lost 0 bases and J lost 6, with 15 bases in between. The CDR3 sequence is 16 residues long. CDR3 region: CATSRDGLGPIQPQHF. DNA of the CDR3: TGTGCCACCAGCAGAGACGGTTTGGGCCCCATTCAGCCCCAGCATTTT. The full variable domain, with the rest looked up from reference TRBV15 and TRBJ1-5, is DAMVIQNPRYQVTQFGKPVTLSCSQTLNHNVMYWYQQKSSQAPKLLFHYYDKDFNNEADTPDNFQSRRPNTSFCFLDIRSPGLGDTAMYLCATSRDGLGPIQPQHFGDGTRLSIL.

This clonotype was seen more than once but under ten times. The genes are TRBV2 and TRBJ2-1; 8 bases line up with TRBD1. CDR3 length: 15 amino acids. V was clipped by 8 bases and J by 4 bases; unmatched bases: 10. Germline CDR1 is SNHLY and CDR2 is FYNNEI. The CDR3 protein is CASPLPGQAYNEQFF. CDR3 DNA sequence: TGTGCCAGCCCCTTACCGGGACAGGCTTACAATGAGCAGTTCTTC.

The V and J genes are TRBV6-2 or TRBV6-3 and TRBJ1-1; D perhaps matches TRBD1 (5 bases). The CDR3 is made up of 16 amino acids. With 7 bases removed from V and 0 bases from J, the gap between germline ends came to 18 bases. CDR1 and CDR2 from the germline V gene are MNHEY and SVGEGT. The CDR3 reads CASNHTPGRMNTEAFF. CDR3 coding DNA: TGTGCCAGCAACCATACCCCAGGGAGAATGAACACTGAAGCTTTCTTT.

Comments on this clonotype: A much more abundant neighbour one base away suggests this may be a read error. The chain uses TRBV2 and TRBJ2-3; D possibly uses TRBD1 or TRBD2 (6 bases each). V was shortened by 2 bases and J by 6 bases, with 15 bases between the two germline ends. The CDR3 sequence is 15 residues long. Germline CDR1 and CDR2: SNHLY and FYNNEI. CDR3 in amino acids: CASSEPGGSGDTQYF. The CDR3 coding sequence is TGTGCCAGCAGTGAACCCGGGGGCTCTGGCGATACGCAGTATTTT.

Only a few counts were recorded for this clonotype. The rearrangement links TRBV4-3 to TRBJ2-1; 14 nucleotides line up with TRBD2. Germline V gene data show CDR1 as LGHNA and CDR2 as YSLEER. The CDR3 consists of 18 residues. The junction had 11 bases not matched to a gene; V was cut back by 0 bases and J by 10 bases. CDR3 amino acids: CASSQEPQGLAGVGEQFF. The DNA of the CDR3 is TGCGCCAGCAGCCAAGAGCCTCAGGGACTAGCGGGAGTAGGGGAGCAGTTCTTC.

The chain combines TRBV3-1 with TRBJ2-7; D gene unclear. V lost 1 base, J lost 3 bases, and 4 bases lay in between. The CDR3 contains 12 residues. In germline, CDR1 is LGHDT, CDR2 YNNKEL (reference sequence). CDR3 residues: CASSQGVYEQYF. The CDR3 nucleotides read TGTGCCAGCAGCCAAGGGGTCTACGAGCAGTACTTC.

This clonotype occurred a few times. The V gene is TRBV7-8, the J gene TRBJ2-7, with a possible D match to TRBD1 (5 bases). Germline values: CDR1 SGHVS, CDR2 FQNEAQ. This CDR3 comprises 16 residues. V lost 3 bases to trimming and J lost 2 bases, with 17 bases between them. In DNA, the CDR3 is TGTGCCAGCAGCTTTGTCACAGGCCTCGCAACCTACGAGCAGTACTTC. Amino acids: CASSFVTGLATYEQYF.

This clonotype was seen a handful of times. The chain uses TRBV6-5 and TRBJ2-7; D is possibly TRBD2 (6 bases). The length of the CDR3 is 13 residues. The germline V gene encodes CDR1 MNHEY and CDR2 SVGAGI. Trimming shortened V by 0 bases and J by 7 bases, and 10 bases separated the two germline ends. CDR3 amino acids: CASSYSEAGEQYF. The CDR3 region has the DNA TGTGCCAGCAGTTACTCTGAGGCGGGGGAGCAGTACTTC.

This clonotype was detected a few times. The gene calls are TRBV6-2 or TRBV6-3 and TRBJ2-3, with D unresolved. Trimming removed 5 bases at V and 2 bases at J, with 8 bases between. From germline, CDR1 is MNHEY and CDR2 SVGEGT. This CDR3 region has 13 residues. The CDR3 region is CASSPRATDTQYF. DNA for the CDR3: TGTGCCAGCAGTCCCCGGGCCACAGATACGCAGTATTTT.

This clonotype was detected ten times or more. The rearrangement uses TRBV7-9 and TRBJ1-1; D uncertain. V was trimmed by 1 base and J by 0 bases, leaving 3 bases between them. Germline-derived CDR1 and CDR2 are SEHNR and FQNEAQ (reference sequence). CDR3 size: 13 residues. The CDR3 DNA follows: TGTGCCAGCAGCTTAGAAATGAACACTGAAGCTTTCTTT. Residues: CASSLEMNTEAFF.

This clonotype was detected only a few times. V is TRBV29-1 and J is TRBJ1-1; D remains unclear. The CDR3 runs 15 residues. Trimming stripped 8 bases from V and 4 bases from J, with 23 bases between. CDR1 and CDR2 from the germline V gene are SQVTM and ANQGSEA. For the CDR3, the DNA is TGCAGCTCTGGTGGGGTGGTGGCTCCGGGCACTGAAGCTTTCTTT. Its translation is CSSGGVVAPGTEAFF. Full variable domain (rest looked up from reference TRBV29-1 and TRBJ1-1): SAVISQKPSRDICQRGTSLTIQCQVDSQVTMMFWYRQQPGQSLTLIATANQGSEATYESGFVIDKFPISRPNLTFSTLTVSNMSPEDSSIYLCSSGGVVAPGTEAFFGQGTRLTVV.

This clonotype has only a few counts. This chain joins TRBV11-3 and TRBJ2-5; D gene uncertain. CDR3 length equals 13 residues. The germline V gene has CDR1 SGHNT and CDR2 YENEEA. Trimming pared 1 base from V and 7 bases from J, leaving 10 bases between. The CDR3 sequence: CASSLATSGTQYF. The CDR3, as DNA: TGTGCCAGCAGCTTAGCGACGAGTGGGACCCAGTACTTC.

The J gene is TRBJ2-7, the V gene TRBV6-6; 10 bases line up with TRBD1. Looked up from germline, CDR1 is MNHNY and CDR2 is SVGAGI (reference sequence). The V and J ends lost 4 bases and 6 bases, in that order; junction bases with no gene match: 6. The CDR3 length is 14 residues. In DNA, the CDR3 is TGTGCCAGCAGTTCACCGGGACAGGGGCTCGAGCAGTACTTC. Encoded protein: CASSSPGQGLEQYF.

The J gene is TRBJ1-1, the V gene TRBV9, with 10 bases identical to TRBD1. Unmatched junction bases numbered 11, after V lost 4 bases and J lost 8 bases. The CDR3 covers 15 residues. Looked up from germline, CDR1 is SGDLS and CDR2 is YYNGEE. The CDR3 DNA sequence: TGTGCCAGCAGCTTCAGTGGGACAGGGGAGATAGAAGCTTTCTTT. Translating gives CASSFSGTGEIEAFF.

This clonotype showed up just a few times. The V and J genes are TRBV12-3 or TRBV12-4 and TRBJ2-1; TRBD2 matches at 11 bases. Trimming removed 6 bases from V and 6 bases from J; junction bases left unmatched: 13. CDR3 length equals 17 residues. The CDR3 DNA reads as TGTGCCAGCAGCCCCAACACCCGACTAGCGGGGCCCAATGAGCAGTTCTTC. Translation gives CASSPNTRLAGPNEQFF.

Many counts were recorded for this clonotype. In DNA, the CDR3 is TGTGCCAGCAGCTTTGTGGGGATAGAAGGCTACACCTTC. This encodes CASSFVGIEGYTF. This chain joins TRBV7-2 and TRBJ1-2; D is ambiguous. This CDR3 comprises 13 residues. With 3 bases removed from V and 8 bases from J, the gap between germline ends came to 13 bases. Germline V CDR1 and CDR2: SGHTA, FQGNSA.

This clonotype was observed a handful of times. The chain carries TRBV27 and TRBJ2-7, with TRBD1 matching over 9 bases. CDR1 and CDR2 (germline): MNHEY, SMNVEV (reference sequence). The CDR3 loop spans 14 amino acids. V lost 6 bases and J lost 6; bases outside the gene matches: 9. CDR3 sequence: CASSSGTGKAEQYF. The CDR3 DNA reads as TGTGCCAGCAGCTCCGGGACAGGGAAGGCCGAGCAGTACTTC.

This clonotype was detected only once. The chain has TRBV6-6 and TRBJ2-2; unclear D gene. Germline CDR1 MNHNY, CDR2 SVGAGI (reference sequence). The CDR3 spans 12 residues. V dropped 5 bases and J dropped 1 base, with 2 bases sitting between them. CDR3 nucleotides: TGTGCCAGCAGTCAGAACACCGGGGAGCTGTTTTTT. This gives the protein CASSQNTGELFF.

On this clonotype itself: This may come from a read error, since a much larger clone is one base off. This chain uses TRBV20-1 with TRBJ2-7; D is ambiguous. Germline assignment: CDR1 DFQATT and CDR2 SNEGSKA (reference sequence). This CDR3 has 15 amino acids. V shed 2 bases and J shed 3 bases, with 17 bases lying between them. The CDR3 protein is CSARNFPATSYEQYF. CDR3 DNA sequence: TGCAGTGCTAGAAATTTCCCAGCGACAAGCTACGAGCAGTACTTC.

V and J are TRBV19 and TRBJ1-4, with 7 bases matching TRBD1. CDR3 length: 16 residues. Trimming removed 7 bases from V and 4 bases from J; junction bases left unmatched: 12. Germline CDR1 reads LNHDA; CDR2 reads SQIVND (reference sequence). DNA for the CDR3: TGTGCCAGTATCCGGGACAGCCGTGCGATTAATGAAAAACTGTTTTTT. This codes for CASIRDSRAINEKLFF.

The chain carries TRBV30 and TRBJ1-2, with 9 nucleotides matching TRBD1. This CDR3 is built from 15 residues. Germline V lookup: CDR1 GTSNPN, CDR2 SVGIG (reference sequence). The trim removed 4 bases at V and 1 base at J, leaving 7 bases unmatched. The CDR3 region is CAWKPGGQGNYGYTF. DNA for the CDR3: TGTGCCTGGAAACCCGGGGGACAGGGTAACTATGGCTACACCTTC.

This clonotype was seen ten or more times. The rearrangement joins TRBV28 to TRBJ2-7; TRBD1 matches 7 bases. This CDR3 has 17 residues. Germline V gene sequence: CDR1 MDHEN, CDR2 SYDVKM. V was pared by 3 bases and J by 4 bases, with 15 bases of the junction left unmatched. The CDR3 loop reads CASSLTELRVGQYEQYF. The CDR3, as DNA: TGTGCCAGCAGTTTGACGGAATTGAGAGTGGGACAGTACGAGCAGTACTTC.

The chain combines TRBV27 with TRBJ2-7; D remains unclear. This CDR3 spans 14 amino acids. Germline assignment: CDR1 MNHEY and CDR2 SMNVEV (reference sequence). Trimming took 2 bases from V and 2 from J, leaving 10 bases between them. In DNA form, the CDR3 reads TGTGCCAGCAGTTTAGTAGGTGGCGCCTACGAGCAGTACTTC. Protein product: CASSLVGGAYEQYF.

This chain links TRBV9 with TRBJ2-7; D unclear. This CDR3 is 15 amino acids long. CDR1 and CDR2 from the germline V gene are SGDLS and YYNGEE. V lost 2 bases to trimming and J lost 1 base, with 13 bases between them. CDR3 residues: CASSVGDSNSYEQYF. The CDR3 DNA reads as TGTGCCAGCAGCGTTGGAGACTCCAATTCCTACGAGCAGTACTTC.

The CDR3 protein is CASSARLAGADTQYF. CDR3 nucleotides: TGTGCCAGTAGTGCCCGACTGGCTGGGGCAGATACGCAGTATTTT. The rearrangement uses TRBV19 and TRBJ2-3; D not certain. V shed 5 bases and J shed 4 bases, with 16 bases lying between them. Germline-derived CDR1 and CDR2 are LNHDA and SQIVND (reference sequence). The CDR3 length is 15 residues.

J is TRBJ2-3 and V is TRBV19; no clear D gene. V was cut by 3 bases and J by 0 bases, with 13 bases left in between. Germline V gene sequence: CDR1 LNHDA, CDR2 SQIVND (reference sequence). This CDR3 comprises 16 residues. The CDR3 protein is CASSIGDTPSTDTQYF. As DNA, the CDR3 is TGTGCCAGTAGTATTGGAGACACCCCTAGCACAGATACGCAGTATTTT.

Comment on this clonotype: Just one base apart from a much larger clone, this may be a read error. The V and J genes are TRBV7-9 and TRBJ2-7; TRBD1 matches 11 bases. This CDR3 spans 13 amino acids. Germline values: CDR1 SEHNR, CDR2 FQNEAQ (reference sequence). The CDR3 coding sequence is TGTGCCAGCAGCCCAGGGACAGGGGGTGAGCGGTACTTC. Translating gives CASSPGTGGERYF.

The chain carries TRBV27 and TRBJ1-4; D is undetermined. The CDR3 sequence is 13 residues long. Germline V gene lookup returns CDR1 MNHEY and CDR2 SMNVEV (reference sequence). The ends were cut back, 4 bases at V and 6 bases at J, with 9 bases in the middle. The chain's CDR3 is CASSSPGDEKLFF. Written as DNA, the CDR3 is TGTGCCAGCAGTTCACCAGGTGATGAAAAACTGTTTTTT.

The rearrangement links TRBV12-3 or TRBV12-4 to TRBJ1-1; D gene ambiguous. The V and J ends lost 3 bases and 4 bases respectively, with 6 bases between them. This CDR3 region has 12 residues. The DNA for the CDR3 is TGTGCCAGCAGTTTCAGGATCACTGAAGCTTTCTTT. Translating gives CASSFRITEAFF.

This clonotype was detected many times. This chain links TRBV18 with TRBJ2-5, with D unresolved. Germline V CDR1 and CDR2: KGHSH, LQKENI. V was cut by 3 bases and J by 4 bases, with 18 bases left in between. The CDR3 runs to 16 residues. This chain's CDR3 is CASSPRHLSGGETQYF. The DNA of the CDR3 is TGTGCCAGCTCACCTCGACACCTCTCGGGTGGAGAGACCCAGTACTTC.

This clonotype was counted ten times or more. The J gene is TRBJ2-7, the V gene TRBV7-2; possibly TRBD2 for D (5 bases). CDR3 size: 13 residues. Trimming pared 1 base from V and 2 bases from J, leaving 6 bases between. Germline CDR1 is SGHTA and CDR2 is FQGNSA. The CDR3 DNA follows: TGTGCCAGCAGCTTAGAACTAGCCTACGAGCAGTACTTC. Translated, it gives CASSLELAYEQYF.

This clonotype showed up just a few times. This chain connects TRBV7-3 to TRBJ2-6; D might be TRBD1 (5 bases). Germline lookup yields CDR1 SGHTA and CDR2 FQGTGA. The V end was cut by 2 bases, the J end by 2 bases, with 7 bases between. The CDR3 totals 15 residues. The CDR3 spells CASSLSGTGANVLTF. In DNA form, the CDR3 reads TGTGCCAGCAGCTTATCAGGGACTGGGGCCAACGTCCTGACTTTC.